This TCR beta chain appears in the sequencing data of a study of Ad26.COV2.S vaccination and SARS-CoV-2 variants (dated by TCRdb to the early 2020s). About the study as a whole: Donors in the vaccine arm were drawn from COV1001, a multicentre, randomized, double-blind, placebo-controlled phase I-IIa trial testing Ad26.COV2.S in healthy adults. Dosing of Ad26.COV2.S was intramuscular, at either 5x10^10 or 1x10^11 viral particles, delivered as one shot or as two shots spaced 56 days apart. The specificity and breadth of SARS-CoV-2-reactive T cell receptors after Ad26.COV2.S vaccination were assessed by TCRbeta repertoire sequencing. A total of approximately 32 samples were included in the TCR-sequenced set, comprising roughly 19 Ad26.COV2.S vaccine recipients, 5 placebo recipients and 8 SARS-CoV-2 convalescent individuals. Participants in the trial were split at random into five groups of five each, receiving low-dose or high-dose Ad26.COV2.S once or twice, or else placebo on both occasions. Investigators remained blinded to trial group allocation during experiments and outcome assessment. What the authors observed across the whole study: Vaccine and placebo recipients had similar non-spike TCR breadth, a finding consistent with the vaccine containing only spike. According to the authors, total T cell responses may have been underestimated by the TCR breadth and depth analyses. Higher spike-specific TCR breadth was observed in Ad26.COV2.S recipients than in placebo recipients (P = 0.0014). The study was not powered to compare responses between vaccine doses or regimens. After vaccination, substantial breadth of spike-specific CD8+ and CD4+ T cell responses was reported.

From V the trimming removes 0 bases and from J it removes 3 bases, while the gene matches leave 3 bases of the junction unaccounted for. CDR1 is given as MNHEY and CDR2 as SVGAGI, both from the germline V gene. From the cysteine up to the phenylalanine, the CDR3 has a length of 16 residues. Here the CDR3 DNA is all that survives: 48 bases in frame from base 1. This clone was recorded a few times. What antigen it recognizes has not been identified. No quality values exist for individual bases; no much larger clone is one base distant. The immunoSEQ Assay was the method used to sequence TCRbeta CDR3 regions. After extraction, genomic DNA underwent amplification by bias-controlled multiplex PCR, followed by high-throughput sequencing. As for the authors' bioinformatics: To quantify the absolute abundance of every unique TCRbeta CDR3 region, sequences were collapsed and filtered. Usable DNA was measured by amplifying reference genes present in all nucleated cells, and TCRbeta template counts were normalized to that usable DNA to estimate T cell fraction. Repertoire TCRs were annotated as SARS-CoV-2-specific when V gene, CDR3 amino acid sequence and J gene were exactly matched to a known reactive TCR set. The reference SARS-CoV-2 TCR set came from MIRA and was filtered for enrichment in COVID-19-positive ImmuneCODE repertoires, removing public or cross-reactive TCRs. Using the MIRA antigens, annotated TCRs were further analysed by specific ORF or by position within an ORF. Breadth was defined as the number of annotated unique rearrangements divided by the total number of unique productive rearrangements, and depth was defined as the summed frequency of the annotated unique rearrangements. Two-sided Wilcoxon rank-sum tests were used to compare TCR breadth between groups. In its TCRdb copy, this immuneACCESS table keeps in-frame sequences only and misses some clones. Where compared with another copy, unresolved V genes explain less than half of these, and the others have no known cause. V and J calls and clone size are given by that table; D and trimming were obtained from the DNA. The table for this sample lists about 680,000 clones; roughly nine tenths of them were counted only once. The ten largest make up approximately 1.5% of the sample.

Interpreted using the paper, the treatment or condition label stands for: some 20 received Ad26.COV2.S at low or high dose, single or two shots; 5 received placebo; per-sample allocation not given. Repertoires of vaccine and placebo recipients were sequenced from samples collected on day 63 after the first injection. Between 29 July and 7 August 2020, Cohort 1b enrolled some 25 adults aged 18-55 years at one site in Boston, USA. Ad26.COV2.S was a replication-incompetent adenovirus type 26 vector that expressed a prefusion-stabilized SARS-CoV-2 spike protein derived from the original Wuhan strain. The chain links TRBV6-5 with TRBJ2-7, and 12 junctional nucleotides match TRBD2. The source was peripheral blood, collected in a trial of Ad26.COV2.S vaccine versus placebo. The clonotype was recovered from a person between 18 and 60 years old who received the Ad26.COV2.S COVID-19 vaccine or a placebo. The CDR3 sequence is CASSYSGLAGIYEQYF. At the DNA level, the sequence is TGTGCCAGCAGTTACTCCGGACTAGCGGGAATCTACGAGCAGTACTTC.